Described below is a single T cell receptor (beta chain) sequence and its context. Samples came from patients with localized non-small cell lung adenocarcinoma. A single record per CDR3 protein comes from TCRdb applying MiXCR to the PCR reads. The profile shows roughly 8,000 distinct CDR3 sequences, around 45% of them singletons. The sample comes from a study of CD4 and CD8 cells across lung adenocarcinoma regions. The junction had 9 bases not matched to a gene; V was cut back by 5 bases and J by 0 bases. Germline CDR1 and CDR2: SGHVS and FNYEAQ. The CDR3 sequence is 17 residues long. The chain employs TRBV7-6 and TRBJ2-1; 8 positions match TRBD2. What was sequenced was CD8+ T cells from the center of a lung tumor. This clonotype was sampled from a male donor with lung adenocarcinoma. The CD4 and CD8 labels of this study may be unreliable. CDR3 sequence: CASSLRGGLSSYNEQFF. The CDR3 bases are TGTGCCAGCAGCCTTCGGGGGGGACTCAGCTCCTACAATGAGCAGTTCTTC.